This T cell receptor beta chain was recorded in a study of CD8 T cells in Susac syndrome. After extraction with the RNeasy kit, about 0.45 to 1 ug of the RNA was reverse transcribed using random hexamers. Amplification of TCR beta CDR3 by immunoSEQ multiplex PCR spanned 54 Vbeta and 13 Jbeta. MiXCR was run by TCRdb on the immunoSEQ multiplex PCR reads, yielding one entry per CDR3 protein. The sample has roughly 130,000 distinct CDR3 sequences; 85% to 95% are singletons. Concerning this clonotype itself: The target antigen is unknown.

General study results and limits: Across the total CD8+ repertoires, more than 15 Susac-specific public clones were found. The CD8+ TEMRA repertoires yielded five such clones. Maximal CD8+ clonal expansion in Susac was observed within TEMRA cells and among active patients.

The CDR3 covers 14 residues. V gave up 0 bases and J gave up 1 base, with 6 bases separating them. Germline V gives CDR1 LGHNA, CDR2 YNFKEQ. The material sequenced was CD8+ T cells from PBMCs. This clonotype was obtained from a human donor with Susac syndrome. This chain links TRBV4-2 with TRBJ1-1; D gene unclear. This CDR3 reads CASSQDWGNTEAFF. As DNA, the CDR3 is TGTGCCAGCAGCCAAGATTGGGGGAACACTGAAGCTTTCTTT.